A single T cell receptor beta chain is shown here with its context. CDR1 is LNHDA, CDR2 SQIVND, per germline (reference sequence). The CDR3 length is 11 residues. V lost 10 bases, J lost 5 bases, and 11 bases lay in between. CD8+ and CD4+ T cells were negatively isolated; TEMRA cells were FACS-enriched. RNA totalling roughly 0.45 to 1 ug underwent reverse transcription with random hexamers. TCRdb redid the calling of the immunoSEQ multiplex PCR reads with MiXCR, one entry per CDR3 protein. The sample has approximately 100,000 distinct CDR3 sequences, 85% to 95% seen once. The data originate from a study of CD8 T cells in Susac syndrome.

The chain carries TRBV19 and TRBJ2-5; D possibly corresponds to TRBD1 (6 bases). This clonotype was obtained from a human donor in good health. Material for sequencing was CD8+ T cells from PBMCs. The DNA for the CDR3 is TGTGCCACAGGGGTTACGGAGACCCAGTACTTC. This encodes CATGVTETQYF. The whole variable domain, remainder taken from reference TRBV19 and TRBJ2-5, is DGGITQSPKYLFRKEGQNVTLSCEQNLNHDAMYWYRQDPGQGLRLIYYSQIVNDFQKGDIAEGYSVSREKKESFPLTVTSAQKNPTAFYLCATGVTETQYFGPGTRLLVL.